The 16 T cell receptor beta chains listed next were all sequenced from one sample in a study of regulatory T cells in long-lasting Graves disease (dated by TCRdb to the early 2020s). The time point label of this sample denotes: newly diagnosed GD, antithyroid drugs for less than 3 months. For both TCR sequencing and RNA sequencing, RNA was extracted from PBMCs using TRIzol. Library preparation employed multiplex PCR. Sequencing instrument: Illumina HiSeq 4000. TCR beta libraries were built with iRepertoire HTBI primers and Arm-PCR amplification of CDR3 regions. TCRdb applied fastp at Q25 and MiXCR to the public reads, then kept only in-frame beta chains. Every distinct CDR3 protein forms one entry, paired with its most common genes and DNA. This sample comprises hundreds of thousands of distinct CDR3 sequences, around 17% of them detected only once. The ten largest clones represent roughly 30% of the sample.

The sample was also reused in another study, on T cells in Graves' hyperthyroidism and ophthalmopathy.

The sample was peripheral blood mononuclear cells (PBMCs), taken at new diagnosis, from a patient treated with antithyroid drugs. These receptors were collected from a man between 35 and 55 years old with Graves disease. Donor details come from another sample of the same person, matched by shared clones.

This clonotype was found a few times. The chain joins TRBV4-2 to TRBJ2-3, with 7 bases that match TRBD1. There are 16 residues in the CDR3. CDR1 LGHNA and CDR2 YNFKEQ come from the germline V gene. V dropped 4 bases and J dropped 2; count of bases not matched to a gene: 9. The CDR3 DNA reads TGTGCCAGCAGCCTATTTCCGGGACAGAACACAGATACGCAGTATTTT. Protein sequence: CASSLFPGQNTDTQYF.

In nucleotides, the CDR3 is TGCGCCAGCAGCTTGGGATTAGCGGGGGCCACCTACAATGAGCAGTTCTTC. Translated: CASSLGLAGATYNEQFF. The genes are TRBV5-1 and TRBJ2-1; 9 nucleotides align to TRBD2. V lost 0 bases to trimming and J lost 2 bases; unmatched junction nucleotides: 6. CDR1 is SGHRS and CDR2 is YFSETQ in the germline V gene. CDR3 length: 17 residues. Complete variable domain (other parts from reference TRBV5-1 and TRBJ2-1): KAGVTQTPRYLIKTRGQQVTLSCSPISGHRSVSWYQQTPGQGLQFLFEYFSETQRNKGNFPGRFSGRQFSNSRSEMNVSTLELGDSALYLCASSLGLAGATYNEQFFGPGTRLTVL.

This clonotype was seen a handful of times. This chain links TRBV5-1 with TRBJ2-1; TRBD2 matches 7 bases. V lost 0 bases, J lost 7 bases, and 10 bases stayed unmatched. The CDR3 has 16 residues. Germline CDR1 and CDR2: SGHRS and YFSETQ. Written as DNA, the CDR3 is TGCGCCAGCAGCTTGGCGGGAGGTATATCCCGAAATGAGCAGTTCTTC. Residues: CASSLAGGISRNEQFF.

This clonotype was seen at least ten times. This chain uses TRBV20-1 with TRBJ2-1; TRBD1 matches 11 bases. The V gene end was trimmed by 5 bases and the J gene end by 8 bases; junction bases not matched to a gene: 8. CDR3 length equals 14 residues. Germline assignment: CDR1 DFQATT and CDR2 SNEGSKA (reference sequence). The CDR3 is CSAVGQGASHEQFF. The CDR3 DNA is TGCAGTGCTGTAGGACAGGGGGCATCCCATGAGCAGTTCTTC.

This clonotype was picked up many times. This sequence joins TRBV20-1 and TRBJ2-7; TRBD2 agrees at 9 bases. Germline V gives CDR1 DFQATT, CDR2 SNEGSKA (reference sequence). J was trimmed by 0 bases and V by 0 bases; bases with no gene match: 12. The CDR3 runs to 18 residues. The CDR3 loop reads CSARDVTAGGPSSYEQYF. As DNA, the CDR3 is TGCAGTGCTAGAGACGTAACAGCGGGGGGCCCAAGCTCCTACGAGCAGTACTTC.

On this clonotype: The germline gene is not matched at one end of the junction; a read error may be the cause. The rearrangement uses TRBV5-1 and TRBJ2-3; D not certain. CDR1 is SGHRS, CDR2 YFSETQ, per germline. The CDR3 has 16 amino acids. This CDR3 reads CAGSSVGPPPTDTQYF. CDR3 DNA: TGCGCCGGCAGCTCGGTGGGCCCCCCCCCCACAGATACGCAGTATTTT.

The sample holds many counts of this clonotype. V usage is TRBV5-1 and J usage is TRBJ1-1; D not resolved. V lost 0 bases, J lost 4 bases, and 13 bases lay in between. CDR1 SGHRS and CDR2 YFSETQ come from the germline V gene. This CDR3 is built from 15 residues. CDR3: CASSLEGYASTEAFF. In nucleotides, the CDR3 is TGCGCCAGCAGCTTGGAAGGTTACGCAAGCACTGAAGCTTTCTTT.

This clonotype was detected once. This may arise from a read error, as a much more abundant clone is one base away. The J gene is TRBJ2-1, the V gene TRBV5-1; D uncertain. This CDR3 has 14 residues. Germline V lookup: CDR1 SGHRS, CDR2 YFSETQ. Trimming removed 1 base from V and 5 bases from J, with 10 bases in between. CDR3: CASSLQQWNNEQFF. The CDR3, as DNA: TGCGCCAGCAGCTTGCAACAGTGGAACAATGAGCAGTTCTTC.

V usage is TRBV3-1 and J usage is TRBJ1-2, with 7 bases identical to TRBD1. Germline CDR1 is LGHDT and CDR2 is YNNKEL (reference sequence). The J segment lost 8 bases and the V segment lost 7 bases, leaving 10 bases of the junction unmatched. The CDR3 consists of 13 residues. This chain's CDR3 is CASIPNRGGGYTF. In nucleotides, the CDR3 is TGTGCCAGCATCCCCAACAGGGGAGGCGGCTACACCTTC.

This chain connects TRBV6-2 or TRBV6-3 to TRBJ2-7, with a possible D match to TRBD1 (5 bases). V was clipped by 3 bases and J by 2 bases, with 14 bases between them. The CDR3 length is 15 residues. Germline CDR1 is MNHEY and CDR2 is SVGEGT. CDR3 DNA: TGTGCCAGCAGTTATGACAGTCCCCCCACCTACGAGCAGTACTTC. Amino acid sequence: CASSYDSPPTYEQYF.

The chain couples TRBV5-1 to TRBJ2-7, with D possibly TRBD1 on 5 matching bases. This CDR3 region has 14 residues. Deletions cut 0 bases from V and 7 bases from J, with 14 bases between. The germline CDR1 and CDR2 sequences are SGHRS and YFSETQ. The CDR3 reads CASSLGTLYNEQYF. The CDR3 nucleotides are TGCGCCAGCAGCTTGGGGACACTATACAATGAGCAGTACTTC.

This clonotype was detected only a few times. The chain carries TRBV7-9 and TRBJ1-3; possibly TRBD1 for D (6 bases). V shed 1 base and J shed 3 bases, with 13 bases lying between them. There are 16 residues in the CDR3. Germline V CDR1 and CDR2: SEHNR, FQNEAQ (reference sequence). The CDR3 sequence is CASSLVGAPVGNTIYF. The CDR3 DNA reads TGTGCCAGCAGCTTAGTGGGGGCGCCCGTTGGAAACACCATATATTTT.

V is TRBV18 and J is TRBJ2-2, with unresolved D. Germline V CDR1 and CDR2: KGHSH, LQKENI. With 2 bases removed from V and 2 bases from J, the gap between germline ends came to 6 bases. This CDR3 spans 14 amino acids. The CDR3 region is CASSPIRNTGELFF. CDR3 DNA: TGTGCCAGCTCACCAATTAGAAACACCGGGGAGCTGTTTTTT.

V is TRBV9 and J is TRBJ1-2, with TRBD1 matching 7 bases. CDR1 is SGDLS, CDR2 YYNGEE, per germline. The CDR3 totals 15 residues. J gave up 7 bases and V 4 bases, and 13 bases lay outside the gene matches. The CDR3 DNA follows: TGTGCCAGCAGCCAAGATGGCAGGGGGAGCGGTGGCTACACCTTC. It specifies CASSQDGRGSGGYTF.

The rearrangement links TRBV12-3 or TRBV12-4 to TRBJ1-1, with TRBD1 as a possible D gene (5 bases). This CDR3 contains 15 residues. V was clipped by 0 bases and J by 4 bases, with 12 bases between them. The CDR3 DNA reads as TGTGCCAGCAGTTTAGCGCCAGGGCAGGGCACTGAAGCTTTCTTT. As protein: CASSLAPGQGTEAFF.

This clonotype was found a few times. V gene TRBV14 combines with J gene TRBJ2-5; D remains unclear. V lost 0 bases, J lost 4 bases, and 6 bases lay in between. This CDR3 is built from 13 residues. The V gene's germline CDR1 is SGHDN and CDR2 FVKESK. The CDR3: CASSQDNLETQYF. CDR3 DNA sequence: TGTGCCAGCAGCCAAGATAACTTAGAGACCCAGTACTTC. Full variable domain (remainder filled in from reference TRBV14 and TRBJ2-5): EAGVTQFPSHSVIEKGQTVTLRCDPISGHDNLYWYRRVMGKEIKFLLHFVKESKQDESGMPNNRFLAERTGGTYSTLKVQPAELEDSGVYFCASSQDNLETQYFGPGTRLLVL.